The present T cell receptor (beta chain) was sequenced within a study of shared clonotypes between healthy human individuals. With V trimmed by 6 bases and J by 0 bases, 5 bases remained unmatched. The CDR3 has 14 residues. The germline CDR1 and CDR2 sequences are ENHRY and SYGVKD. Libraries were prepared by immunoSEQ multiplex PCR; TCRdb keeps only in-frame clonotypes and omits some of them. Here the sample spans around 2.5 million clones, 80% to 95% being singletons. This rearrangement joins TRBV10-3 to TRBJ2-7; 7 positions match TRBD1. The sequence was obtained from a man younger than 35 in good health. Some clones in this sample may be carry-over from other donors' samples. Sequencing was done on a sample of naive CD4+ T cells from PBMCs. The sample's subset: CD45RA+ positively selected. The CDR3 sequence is CAISSRDSSYEQYF. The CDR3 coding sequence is TGTGCCATCAGCTCCCGGGACAGCTCCTACGAGCAGTACTTC.